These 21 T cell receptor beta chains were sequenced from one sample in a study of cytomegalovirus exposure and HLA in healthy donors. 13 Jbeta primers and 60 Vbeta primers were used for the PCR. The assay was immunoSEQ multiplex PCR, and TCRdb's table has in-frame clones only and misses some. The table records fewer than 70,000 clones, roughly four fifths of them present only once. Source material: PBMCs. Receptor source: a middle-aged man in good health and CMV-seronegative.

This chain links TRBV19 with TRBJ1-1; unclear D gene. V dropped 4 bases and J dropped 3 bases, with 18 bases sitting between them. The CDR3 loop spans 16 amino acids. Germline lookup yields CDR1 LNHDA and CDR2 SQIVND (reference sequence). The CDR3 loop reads CASSTKEAEGDTEAFF. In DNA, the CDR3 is TGTGCCAGTAGTACAAAGGAGGCTGAGGGTGACACTGAAGCTTTCTTT.

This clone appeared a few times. The CDR3 DNA reads TGCGCCAGCAGCCAAGTGGGACTAGTGAATGAGCAGTTCTTC. Its translation: CASSQVGLVNEQFF. The J gene is TRBJ2-1, the V gene TRBV4-1; 8 bases map to TRBD2. Trimming at V came to 1 base and at J to 7 bases, leaving 3 bases not matched to a gene. This CDR3 has 14 amino acids. Germline V gene sequence: CDR1 MGHRA, CDR2 YSYEKL.

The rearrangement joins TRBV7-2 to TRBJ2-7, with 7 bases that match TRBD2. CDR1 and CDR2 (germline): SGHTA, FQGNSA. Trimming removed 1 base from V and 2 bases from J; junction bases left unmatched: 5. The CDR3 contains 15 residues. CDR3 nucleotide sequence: TGTGCCAGCAGCTTAGTATCAGCGGGGACCTACGAGCAGTACTTC. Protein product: CASSLVSAGTYEQYF.

Written as DNA, the CDR3 is TGTGCCGTTTGGCGGAGGCAAGAGACCCAGTACTTC. Its translation: CAVWRRQETQYF. J is TRBJ2-5 and V is TRBV27, with D maybe TRBD2 (5 bases). Germline CDR1 MNHEY, CDR2 SMNVEV (reference sequence). The length of the CDR3 is 12 residues. Trimming cost V 11 bases and J 2 bases, with 12 bases left between them.

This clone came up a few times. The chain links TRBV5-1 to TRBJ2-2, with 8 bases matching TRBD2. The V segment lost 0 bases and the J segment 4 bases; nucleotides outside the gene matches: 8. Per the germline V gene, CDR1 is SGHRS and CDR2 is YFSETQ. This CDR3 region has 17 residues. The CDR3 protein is CASSLGHRGGGTGELFF. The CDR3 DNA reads TGCGCCAGCAGCTTGGGTCATCGGGGGGGCGGCACCGGGGAGCTGTTTTTT.

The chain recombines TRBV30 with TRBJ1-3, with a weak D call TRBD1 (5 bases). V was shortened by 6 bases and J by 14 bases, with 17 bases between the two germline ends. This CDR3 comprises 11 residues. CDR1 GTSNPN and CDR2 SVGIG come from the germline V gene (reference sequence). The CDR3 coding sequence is TGTGCCTGCCCCTCGGGGGGTATTGTATATTTT. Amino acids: CACPSGGIVYF.

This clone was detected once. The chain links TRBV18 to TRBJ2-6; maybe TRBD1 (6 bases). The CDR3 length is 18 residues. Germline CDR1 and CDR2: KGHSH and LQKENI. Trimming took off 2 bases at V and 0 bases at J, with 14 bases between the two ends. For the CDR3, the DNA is TGTGCCAGCTCACCATCTTCGGACAGAATCTCTGGGGCCAACGTCCTGACTTTC. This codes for CASSPSSDRISGANVLTF.

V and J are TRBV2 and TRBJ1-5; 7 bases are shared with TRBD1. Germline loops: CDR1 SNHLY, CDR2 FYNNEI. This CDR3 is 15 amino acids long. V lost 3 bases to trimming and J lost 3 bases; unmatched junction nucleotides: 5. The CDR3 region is CASSDDGTVNQPQHF. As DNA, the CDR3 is TGTGCCAGCAGTGACGACGGGACAGTCAATCAGCCCCAGCATTTT.

Written as DNA, the CDR3 is TGTGCCAGCAGCTTAGAGCGGACCGGGGAGCTGTTTTTT. It yields the protein CASSLERTGELFF. The genes are TRBV11-2 and TRBJ2-2; no reliable D call. Trimming removed 0 bases from V and 5 bases from J, with 4 bases in between. The CDR3 sequence is 13 residues long. Looked up from germline, CDR1 is SGHAT and CDR2 is FQNNGV.

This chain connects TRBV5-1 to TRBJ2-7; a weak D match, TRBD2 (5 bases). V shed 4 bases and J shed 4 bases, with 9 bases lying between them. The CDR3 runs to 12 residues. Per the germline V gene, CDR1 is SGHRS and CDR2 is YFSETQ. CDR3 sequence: CASSPGDYEQYF. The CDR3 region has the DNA TGCGCCAGCAGCCCCGGGGATTACGAGCAGTACTTC.

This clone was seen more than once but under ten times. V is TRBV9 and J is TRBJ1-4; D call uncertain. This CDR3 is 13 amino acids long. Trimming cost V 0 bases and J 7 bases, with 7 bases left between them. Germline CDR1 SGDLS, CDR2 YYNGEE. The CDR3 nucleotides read TGTGCCAGCAGCGTAGACTGGTTTGAAAAACTGTTTTTT. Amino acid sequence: CASSVDWFEKLFF.

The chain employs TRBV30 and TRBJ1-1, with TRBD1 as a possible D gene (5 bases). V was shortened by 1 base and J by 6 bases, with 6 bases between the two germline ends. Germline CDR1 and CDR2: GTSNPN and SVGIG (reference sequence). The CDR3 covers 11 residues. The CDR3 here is CAWSGGAEAFF. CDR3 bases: TGTGCCTGGAGTGGGGGGGCTGAAGCTTTCTTT.

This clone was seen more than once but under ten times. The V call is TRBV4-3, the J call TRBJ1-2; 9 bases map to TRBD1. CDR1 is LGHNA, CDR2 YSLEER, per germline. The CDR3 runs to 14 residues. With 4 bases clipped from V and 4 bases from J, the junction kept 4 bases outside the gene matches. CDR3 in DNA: TGCGCCAGCAGCCGAGACAGGGGGGCCTATGGCTACACCTTC. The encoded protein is CASSRDRGAYGYTF.

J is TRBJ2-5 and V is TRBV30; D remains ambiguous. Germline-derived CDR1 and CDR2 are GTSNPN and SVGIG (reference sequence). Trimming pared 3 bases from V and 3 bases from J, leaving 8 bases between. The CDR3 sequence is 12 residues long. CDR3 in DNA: TGTGCCTGGAGCCCCCCGGAAGAGACCCAGTACTTC. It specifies CAWSPPEETQYF. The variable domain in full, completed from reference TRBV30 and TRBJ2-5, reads SQTIHQWPATLVQPVGSPLSLECTVEGTSNPNLYWYRQAAGRGLQLLFYSVGIGQISSEVPQNLSASRPQDRQFILSSKKLLLSDSGFYLCAWSPPEETQYFGPGTRLLVL.

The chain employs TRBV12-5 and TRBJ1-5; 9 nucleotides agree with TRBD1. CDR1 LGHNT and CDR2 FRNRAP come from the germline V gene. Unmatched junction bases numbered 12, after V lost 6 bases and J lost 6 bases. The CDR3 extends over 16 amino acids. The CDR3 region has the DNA TGTGCTAGTGGCCCAGGGGACAGGGTGGTGGGTCAGCCCCAGCATTTT. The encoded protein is CASGPGDRVVGQPQHF.

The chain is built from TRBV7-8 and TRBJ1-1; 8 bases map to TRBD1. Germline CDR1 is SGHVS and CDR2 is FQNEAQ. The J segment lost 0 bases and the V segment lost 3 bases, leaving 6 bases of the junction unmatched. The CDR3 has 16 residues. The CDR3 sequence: CASSLGPDRVNTEAFF. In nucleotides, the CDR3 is TGTGCCAGCAGCTTGGGCCCGGACAGGGTGAACACTGAAGCTTTCTTT.

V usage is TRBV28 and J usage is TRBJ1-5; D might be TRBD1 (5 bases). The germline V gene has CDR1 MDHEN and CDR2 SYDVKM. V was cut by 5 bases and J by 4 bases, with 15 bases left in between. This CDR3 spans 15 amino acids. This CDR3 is CASSPGWGLNQPQHF. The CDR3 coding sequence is TGTGCCAGCAGTCCCGGGTGGGGCTTAAATCAGCCCCAGCATTTT.

DNA of the CDR3: TGTGCCAGCAGTGACTCCGGGGGGGCTTACAATGAGCAGTTCTTC. Amino acid sequence: CASSDSGGAYNEQFF. The V gene is TRBV6-4, the J gene TRBJ2-1, with 8 bases fitting TRBD2. Unmatched junction bases numbered 2, after V lost 0 bases and J lost 4 bases. Germline values: CDR1 MRHNA, CDR2 SNTAGT. CDR3 length: 15 residues.

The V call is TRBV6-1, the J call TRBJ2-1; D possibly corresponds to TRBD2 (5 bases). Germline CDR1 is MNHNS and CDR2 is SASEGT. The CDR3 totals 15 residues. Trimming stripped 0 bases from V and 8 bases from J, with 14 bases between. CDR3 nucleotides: TGTGCCAGCAGTGAAGCGCGCGCGGGTAACGATGAGCAGTTCTTC. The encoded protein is CASSEARAGNDEQFF.

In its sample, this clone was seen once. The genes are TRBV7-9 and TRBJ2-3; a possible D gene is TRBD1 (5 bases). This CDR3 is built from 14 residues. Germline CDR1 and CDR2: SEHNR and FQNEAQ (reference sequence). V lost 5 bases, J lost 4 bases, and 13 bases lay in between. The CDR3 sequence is CASSPGGAADTQYF. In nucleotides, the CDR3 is TGTGCCAGCAGCCCTGGTGGGGCGGCAGATACGCAGTATTTT.

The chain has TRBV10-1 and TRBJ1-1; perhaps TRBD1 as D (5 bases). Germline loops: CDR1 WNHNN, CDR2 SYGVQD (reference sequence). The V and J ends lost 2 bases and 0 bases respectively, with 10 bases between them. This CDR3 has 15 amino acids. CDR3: CASSEDSKMNTEAFF. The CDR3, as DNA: TGCGCCAGCAGTGAGGACAGCAAGATGAACACTGAAGCTTTCTTT.